This TCR beta chain derives from a study of cytomegalovirus exposure and HLA in healthy donors. This CDR3 has 16 amino acids. Unmatched junction bases numbered 10, after V lost 3 bases and J lost 7 bases. Germline values: CDR1 MNHNS, CDR2 SASEGT. Both 60 Vbeta primers and 13 Jbeta primers went into the PCR. Assay used: immunoSEQ multiplex PCR; TCRdb lists only in-frame clones, some missing. The sample has 100,000 to 150,000 clones, and its top ten clones hold about 2%. The receptor was isolated from a man aged 35 to 55 in good health and CMV-seronegative. What was sequenced was PBMCs. The V gene is TRBV6-1, the J gene TRBJ2-1; TRBD1 agrees at 9 bases. The CDR3 DNA reads as TGTGCCAGCAGTGATAGACCGGGACAGGGTAAGAATGAGCAGTTCTTC. Protein product: CASSDRPGQGKNEQFF.